Following are 28 T cell receptor beta chains from one sample sequenced in a study of blood T cells in healthy people across ages. For the second PCR, which ran for roughly 6 to 11 cycles, a sample-barcoded 5' primer and a J-beta primer mix were used. Using its own MiXCR run on the 5' RACE reads, TCRdb lists one record per CDR3 protein. The table lists about 1.4 million distinct CDR3 sequences, 59% of them singletons. Source material: blood. These receptors originate from a man between 18 and 29 years old in good health.

The chain is built from TRBV6-5 and TRBJ1-6; 9 positions agree with TRBD1. CDR1 is MNHEY, CDR2 SVGAGI, per germline. The CDR3 has 18 residues. V shed 2 bases and J 1 base; nucleotides not matched to a gene: 6. The CDR3 bases are TGTGCCAGCAGTTACGGAACAGGGGGCGCGTCCTATAATTCACCCCTCCACTTT. It specifies CASSYGTGGASYNSPLHF.

V is TRBV4-2 and J is TRBJ2-1, with 8 bases identical to TRBD1. Germline-derived CDR1 and CDR2 are LGHNA and YNFKEQ. V was clipped by 0 bases and J by 8 bases; unmatched bases: 6. CDR3 length: 15 residues. CDR3 amino acids: CASSQDRGRWDEQFF. In DNA, the CDR3 is TGTGCCAGCAGCCAAGACAGGGGGCGATGGGATGAGCAGTTCTTC.

The chain joins TRBV10-3 to TRBJ2-3; 8 positions match TRBD2. CDR1 ENHRY and CDR2 SYGVKD come from the germline V gene. The J segment lost 3 bases and the V segment lost 6 bases, leaving 8 bases of the junction unmatched. The CDR3 is 15 residues long. CDR3 in amino acids: CAISRTSQSTDTQYF. The DNA for the CDR3 is TGTGCCATCAGCAGGACTAGCCAAAGTACAGATACGCAGTATTTT.

This clonotype was seen only a few times. The rearrangement links TRBV4-1 to TRBJ1-4; D is undetermined. Germline CDR1 is MGHRA and CDR2 is YSYEKL. Trimming stripped 0 bases from V and 11 bases from J, with 7 bases between. This CDR3 has 12 residues. The CDR3 DNA is TGCGCCAGCAGCCAAGATGCCGCCAAACTGTTTTTT. Its translation: CASSQDAAKLFF.

This clonotype turned up a few times. The chain joins TRBV7-9 to TRBJ2-2, with TRBD1 matching over 7 bases. The CDR3 spans 13 residues. V lost 8 bases, J lost 10 bases, and 10 bases stayed unmatched. Germline values: CDR1 SEHNR, CDR2 FQNEAQ (reference sequence). The CDR3 region is CASAPGTVEELFF. Here the CDR3 DNA reads TGTGCCAGCGCCCCTGGGACAGTCGAGGAGCTGTTTTTT.

This clonotype was seen a handful of times. The chain recombines TRBV4-3 with TRBJ2-5; D gene uncertain. Germline lookup yields CDR1 LGHNA and CDR2 YSLEER. V was pared by 0 bases and J by 2 bases, with 10 bases between. CDR3 size: 15 residues. Here the CDR3 reads CASSQDFRSQETQYF. DNA for the CDR3: TGCGCCAGCAGCCAAGATTTCCGGAGTCAAGAGACCCAGTACTTC.

In this sample, this clonotype turned up once. This chain links TRBV3-1 with TRBJ2-7, with TRBD1 identical over 10 bases. The CDR3 is made up of 16 amino acids. Germline trimming cut 2 bases from V and 0 bases from J; bases unmatched to any gene: 4. Looked up from germline, CDR1 is LGHDT and CDR2 is YNNKEL (reference sequence). This CDR3 reads CASSQLGQGISYEQYF. CDR3 in DNA: TGTGCCAGCAGCCAACTGGGACAGGGGATCTCCTACGAGCAGTACTTC.

V gene TRBV6-2 or TRBV6-3 combines with J gene TRBJ1-5, with TRBD1 matching 8 bases. The V segment lost 6 bases and the J segment 9 bases; nucleotides outside the gene matches: 10. The germline V gene encodes CDR1 MNHEY and CDR2 SVGEGT. This CDR3 spans 14 amino acids. CDR3 nucleotide sequence: TGTGCCAGCAGAGGACAGGGTTCCGGTCCGCCCCAGCATTTT. Protein sequence: CASRGQGSGPPQHF.

The DNA of the CDR3 is TGCGCCAGCAGCTTGGGTAGGGTTCTTTTAGACGAGCAGTACTTC. Its translation: CASSLGRVLLDEQYF. The genes are TRBV5-1 and TRBJ2-4; no definite D call. The DNA end lines up better with TRBJ2-7; the J call may be wrong. Per the germline V gene, CDR1 is SGHRS and CDR2 is YFSETQ. This CDR3 is built from 15 residues.

The chain links TRBV6-5 to TRBJ2-3; D perhaps matches TRBD1 (5 bases). Germline assignment: CDR1 MNHEY and CDR2 SVGAGI. The CDR3 totals 14 residues. The ends were cut back, 6 bases at V and 0 bases at J, with 10 bases in the middle. CDR3 sequence reads: CASRMTASTDTQYF. DNA of the CDR3: TGTGCCAGCAGGATGACAGCTAGCACAGATACGCAGTATTTT.

CDR3: CASNSGWYEQYF. CDR3 coding DNA: TGTGCCAGCAACTCAGGGTGGTACGAGCAGTACTTC. The rearrangement uses TRBV25-1 and TRBJ2-7, with D maybe TRBD1 (5 bases). The CDR3 totals 12 residues. In germline, CDR1 is MGHDK, CDR2 SYGVNS. V was cut by 7 bases and J by 4 bases, with 11 bases left in between.

The chain combines TRBV4-1 with TRBJ2-3, with 7 bases lining up with TRBD2. Trimming took 4 bases from V and 2 from J; bases not matched to a gene: 6. Per the germline V gene, CDR1 is MGHRA and CDR2 is YSYEKL. The CDR3 is made up of 15 amino acids. CDR3 residues: CASSLLERDTDTQYF. The CDR3 nucleotides are TGCGCCAGCAGCCTATTAGAGCGGGACACAGATACGCAGTATTTT.

This clonotype was observed a handful of times. The genes are TRBV12-3 or TRBV12-4 and TRBJ1-2, with 8 bases lining up with TRBD1. CDR3 size: 13 residues. V gave up 6 bases and J gave up 6 bases; unmatched junction bases: 6. DNA of the CDR3: TGTGCCAGCAGCCATACAGGGGGAGATGGCTACACCTTC. It yields the protein CASSHTGGDGYTF.

The chain employs TRBV9 and TRBJ2-3, with 9 bases identical to TRBD2. The CDR3 contains 16 residues. With V trimmed by 0 bases and J by 2 bases, 4 bases remained unmatched. The V gene's germline CDR1 is SGDLS and CDR2 YYNGEE. The CDR3 loop reads CASSVDAGGDTDTQYF. CDR3 nucleotide sequence: TGTGCCAGCAGCGTAGATGCGGGAGGGGACACAGATACGCAGTATTTT.

The V gene is TRBV4-2, the J gene TRBJ2-7; D may correspond to TRBD1 or TRBD2 (6 bases each). The CDR3 runs to 14 residues. V gave up 3 bases and J gave up 6 bases, with 15 bases separating them. Germline CDR1 reads LGHNA; CDR2 reads YNFKEQ. This CDR3 is CASSQGGSTLEQYF. CDR3 DNA sequence: TGTGCCAGCAGCCAGGGGGGCTCTACCCTCGAGCAGTACTTC.

The chain uses TRBV12-3 or TRBV12-4 and TRBJ2-3; 7 nucleotides match TRBD2. The J segment lost 1 base and the V segment lost 3 bases, leaving 4 bases of the junction unmatched. The CDR3 sequence is 15 residues long. CDR3 residues: CASSFRTSGTDTQYF. The CDR3 DNA is TGTGCCAGCAGTTTTAGGACTAGTGGCACAGATACGCAGTATTTT.

This chain joins TRBV20-1 and TRBJ1-5; unclear D gene. V lost 3 bases, J lost 0 bases, and 12 bases lay in between. This CDR3 contains 15 residues. Germline CDR1 and CDR2: DFQATT and SNEGSKA (reference sequence). The CDR3: CSARSRSYSNQPQHF. The CDR3 coding sequence is TGCAGTGCTAGGTCGCGAAGTTATAGCAATCAGCCCCAGCATTTT.

This clonotype was seen a few times. V gene TRBV3-1 combines with J gene TRBJ2-7; D is unresolved. V was clipped by 1 base and J by 3 bases, with 4 bases between them. The CDR3 extends over 12 amino acids. Germline V gene sequence: CDR1 LGHDT, CDR2 YNNKEL (reference sequence). CDR3 nucleotides: TGTGCCAGCAGCCAAGTTAACTACGAGCAGTACTTC. It yields the protein CASSQVNYEQYF.

The J gene is TRBJ1-2, the V gene TRBV27; D not resolved. The CDR3 sequence is 13 residues long. Germline V gene lookup returns CDR1 MNHEY and CDR2 SMNVEV (reference sequence). V was clipped by 3 bases and J by 1 base, with 6 bases between them. Here the CDR3 DNA reads TGTGCCAGCAGTTTCCGCGTTAACTATGGCTACACCTTC. Protein: CASSFRVNYGYTF.

This clonotype was counted between two and nine times. The rearrangement joins TRBV7-2 to TRBJ2-7; 9 bases fit TRBD2. This CDR3 contains 14 residues. The germline V gene encodes CDR1 SGHTA and CDR2 FQGNSA. V lost 8 bases to trimming and J lost 3 bases; unmatched junction nucleotides: 8. The CDR3 nucleotides read TGTGCCAGCGGGTTAGCGGGAGCCAGCTACGAGCAGTACTTC. Its protein product is CASGLAGASYEQYF.

The rearrangement links TRBV9 to TRBJ2-1; 11 bases are a match to TRBD2. The CDR3 has 15 residues. Per germline, CDR1 SGDLS and CDR2 YYNGEE. V lost 1 base and J lost 9; bases outside the gene matches: 6. CDR3 sequence reads: CASSVRTSGFAEQFF. The CDR3 coding sequence is TGTGCCAGCAGCGTACGGACTAGCGGGTTTGCTGAGCAGTTCTTC.

The chain links TRBV4-2 to TRBJ1-4; D is ambiguous. The ends were cut back, 1 base at V and 2 bases at J, with 5 bases in the middle. From germline, CDR1 is LGHNA and CDR2 YNFKEQ. The CDR3 runs to 14 residues. The CDR3 region has the DNA TGTGCCAGCAGCCAAGGATCTACTAATGAAAAACTGTTTTTT. It yields the protein CASSQGSTNEKLFF.

This clonotype came up a few times. The V call is TRBV29-1, the J call TRBJ2-7; D is unclear. Germline loops: CDR1 SQVTM, CDR2 ANQGSEA. V was trimmed by 2 bases and J by 3 bases, leaving 11 bases between them. The CDR3 is 13 amino acids. The CDR3: CSVEYSNDYEQYF. In DNA, the CDR3 is TGCAGCGTTGAATATTCGAATGACTACGAGCAGTACTTC.

This chain connects TRBV5-7 to TRBJ2-5; 7 bases line up with TRBD1. TRBV5-7 has ORF status, its function being uncertain. CDR3 size: 13 residues. V shed 4 bases, J shed 7 bases, and the junction held 7 bases outside the gene matches. DNA for the CDR3: TGTGCCAGCAGCCCCCAGTCAGGGGGGACCCAGTACTTC. Translated, it gives CASSPQSGGTQYF.

This clonotype was seen a handful of times. The chain uses TRBV12-3 or TRBV12-4 and TRBJ1-2, with 8 bases aligning to TRBD1. V shed 5 bases and J 5 bases; nucleotides not matched to a gene: 13. The CDR3 extends over 16 amino acids. The CDR3 spells CASSPLPQDREYGYTF. The CDR3 nucleotides are TGTGCCAGCAGTCCCCTGCCCCAGGACAGGGAATATGGCTACACCTTC.

A few counts support this clonotype. The V and J genes are TRBV20-1 and TRBJ2-7; weak D call: TRBD2 (6 bases). CDR3 length: 13 amino acids. Germline V lookup: CDR1 DFQATT, CDR2 SNEGSKA (reference sequence). Between the trimmed V and J ends, which lost 0 bases and 3 bases, there was a span of 9 bases. This CDR3 reads CSARDGGFYEQYF. The DNA for the CDR3 is TGCAGTGCTAGAGATGGGGGGTTCTACGAGCAGTACTTC.

The CDR3 sequence: CASSVEEGAGYEQYF. CDR3 DNA: TGTGCCAGCAGCGTAGAAGAGGGGGCAGGGTACGAGCAGTACTTC. J is TRBJ2-7 and V is TRBV9; TRBD1 agrees at 7 bases. The CDR3 is 15 residues long. J gave up 4 bases and V 0 bases, and 7 bases lay outside the gene matches. Germline loops: CDR1 SGDLS, CDR2 YYNGEE.

The genes are TRBV7-8 and TRBJ1-1; D gene unclear. This CDR3 region has 12 residues. Germline V gives CDR1 SGHVS, CDR2 FQNEAQ. The V end lost 8 bases, the J end lost 6 bases, and 13 bases lay between the germline ends. The CDR3 DNA is TGTGCCAGCCGGGGTCCACGCGCTGAAGCTTTCTTT. It yields the protein CASRGPRAEAFF. Full variable domain (rest looked up from reference TRBV7-8 and TRBJ1-1): GAGVSQSPRYKVAKRGQDVALRCDPISGHVSLFWYQQALGQGPEFLTYFQNEAQLDKSGLPSDRFFAERPEGSVSTLKIQRTQQEDSAVYLCASRGPRAEAFFGQGTRLTVV.